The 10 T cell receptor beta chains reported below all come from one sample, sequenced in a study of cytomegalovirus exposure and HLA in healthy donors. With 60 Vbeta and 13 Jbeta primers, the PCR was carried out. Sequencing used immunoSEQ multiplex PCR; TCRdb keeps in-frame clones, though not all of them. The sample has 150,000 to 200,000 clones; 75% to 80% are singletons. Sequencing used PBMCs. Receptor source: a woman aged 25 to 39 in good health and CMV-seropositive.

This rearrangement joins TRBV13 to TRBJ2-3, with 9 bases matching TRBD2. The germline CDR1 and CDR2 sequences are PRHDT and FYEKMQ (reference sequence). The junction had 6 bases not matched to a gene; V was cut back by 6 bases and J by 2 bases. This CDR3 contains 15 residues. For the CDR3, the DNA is TGTGCCAGCAGGCGGACTAGCGAGTTCACAGATACGCAGTATTTT. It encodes CASRRTSEFTDTQYF. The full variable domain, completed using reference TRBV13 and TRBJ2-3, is AAGVIQSPRHLIKEKRETATLKCYPIPRHDTVYWYQQGPGQDPQFLISFYEKMQSDKGSIPDRFSAQQFSDYHSELNMSSLELGDSALYFCASRRTSEFTDTQYFGPGTRLTVL.

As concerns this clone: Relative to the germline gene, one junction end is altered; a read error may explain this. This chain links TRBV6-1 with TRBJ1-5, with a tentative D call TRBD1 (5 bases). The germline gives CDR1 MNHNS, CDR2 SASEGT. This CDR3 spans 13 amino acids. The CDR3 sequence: CASSPIQGAQALF. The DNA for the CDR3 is TGTGCCAGCAGCCCGATCCAAGGGGCTCAGGCTCTTTTT.

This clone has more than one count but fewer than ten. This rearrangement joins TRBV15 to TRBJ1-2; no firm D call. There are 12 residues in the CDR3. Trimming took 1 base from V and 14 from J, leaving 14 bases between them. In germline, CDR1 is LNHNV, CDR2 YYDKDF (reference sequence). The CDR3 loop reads CATSRGRSGGTF. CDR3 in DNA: TGTGCCACCAGCAGAGGACGGAGCGGAGGGACCTTC.

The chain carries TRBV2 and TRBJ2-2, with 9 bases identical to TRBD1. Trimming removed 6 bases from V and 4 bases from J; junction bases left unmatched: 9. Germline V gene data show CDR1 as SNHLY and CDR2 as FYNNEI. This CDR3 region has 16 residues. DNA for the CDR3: TGTGCCAGCAGGAGAGGGACAGGGTACCGCACCGGGGAGCTGTTTTTT. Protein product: CASRRGTGYRTGELFF.

CDR3 sequence: CASSGGTSLNTIYF. The CDR3 coding sequence is TGTGCCAGCAGTGGGGGGACTTCTCTAAACACCATATATTTT. The genes are TRBV6-1 and TRBJ1-3; weak D call: TRBD1 (5 bases). The CDR3 contains 14 residues. CDR1 is MNHNS, CDR2 SASEGT, per germline. The V end was cut by 4 bases, the J end by 6 bases, with 13 bases between.

The CDR3 bases are TGTGCCAGCAGCTCCGTCGGGACCTACAATGAGCAGTTCTTC. Residues: CASSSVGTYNEQFF. The chain recombines TRBV7-2 with TRBJ2-1; maybe TRBD2 (5 bases). The CDR3 extends over 14 amino acids. The germline V and J ends were trimmed by 4 bases and 2 bases, with 9 bases remaining between them. Germline V gives CDR1 SGHTA, CDR2 FQGNSA.

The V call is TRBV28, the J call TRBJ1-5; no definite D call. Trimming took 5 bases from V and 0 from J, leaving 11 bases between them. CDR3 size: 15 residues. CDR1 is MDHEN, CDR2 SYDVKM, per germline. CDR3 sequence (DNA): TGTGCCAGCAGTCCCGGGTCTTTTAGCAATCAGCCCCAGCATTTT. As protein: CASSPGSFSNQPQHF.

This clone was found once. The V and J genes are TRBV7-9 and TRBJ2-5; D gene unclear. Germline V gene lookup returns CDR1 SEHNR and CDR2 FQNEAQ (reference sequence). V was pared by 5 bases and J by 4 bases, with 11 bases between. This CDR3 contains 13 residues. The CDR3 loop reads CASSPQVAETQYF. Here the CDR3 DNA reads TGTGCCAGCAGCCCCCAGGTGGCAGAGACCCAGTACTTC.

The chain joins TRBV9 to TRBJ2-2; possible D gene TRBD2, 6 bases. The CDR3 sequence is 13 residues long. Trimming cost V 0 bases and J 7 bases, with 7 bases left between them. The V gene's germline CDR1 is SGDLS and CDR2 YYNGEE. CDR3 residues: CASSVAAGGELFF. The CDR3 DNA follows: TGTGCCAGCAGCGTAGCAGCGGGCGGGGAGCTGTTTTTT.

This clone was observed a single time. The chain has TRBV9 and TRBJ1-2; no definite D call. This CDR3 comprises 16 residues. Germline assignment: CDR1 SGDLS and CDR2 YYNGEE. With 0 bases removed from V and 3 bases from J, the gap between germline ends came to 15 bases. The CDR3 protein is CASSVANTGEDYGYTF. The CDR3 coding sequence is TGTGCCAGCAGCGTAGCAAACACCGGCGAGGACTATGGCTACACCTTC.